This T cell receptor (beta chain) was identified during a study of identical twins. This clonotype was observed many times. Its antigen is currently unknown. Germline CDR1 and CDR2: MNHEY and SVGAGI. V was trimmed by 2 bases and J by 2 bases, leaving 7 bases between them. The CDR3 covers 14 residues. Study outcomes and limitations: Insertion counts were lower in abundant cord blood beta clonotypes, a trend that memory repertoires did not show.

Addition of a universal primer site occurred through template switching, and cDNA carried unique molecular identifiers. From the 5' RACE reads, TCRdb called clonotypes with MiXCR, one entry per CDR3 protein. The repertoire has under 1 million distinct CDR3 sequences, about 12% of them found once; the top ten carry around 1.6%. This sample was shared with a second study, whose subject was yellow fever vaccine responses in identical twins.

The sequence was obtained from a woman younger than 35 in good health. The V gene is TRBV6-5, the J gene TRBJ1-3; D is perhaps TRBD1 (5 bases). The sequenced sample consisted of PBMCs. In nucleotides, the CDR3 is TGTGCCAGCAGTTACGCAGGGCCTGGAAACACCATATATTTT. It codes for CASSYAGPGNTIYF.